This entry lists 10 T cell receptor beta chains sequenced from one sample in a study of cytomegalovirus exposure and HLA in healthy donors. A multiplex PCR was run with 60 Vbeta primers and 13 Jbeta primers. Method: immunoSEQ multiplex PCR; TCRdb's copy keeps in-frame clones and lacks some. The data show roughly 93,000 clones, around 72% seen once. Sequencing input: PBMCs. All receptors derive from a man between 18 and 35 years old in good health and CMV-seropositive.

The chain carries TRBV10-3 and TRBJ1-2; 9 bases line up with TRBD1. V trimming: 4 bases; J trimming: 6 bases; junction bases outside the gene matches: 3. The CDR3 is 13 residues long. Germline loops: CDR1 ENHRY, CDR2 SYGVKD. DNA for the CDR3: TGTGCCATCAGTGGGGGACAGGGACATGGCTACACCTTC. Its translation is CAISGGQGHGYTF.

This chain links TRBV19 with TRBJ2-1; perhaps TRBD1 as D (6 bases). The CDR3 extends over 13 amino acids. Germline lookup yields CDR1 LNHDA and CDR2 SQIVND (reference sequence). V lost 8 bases and J 6 bases, leaving 14 bases between the germline ends. CDR3 sequence: CASGQGSINEQFF. The CDR3 bases are TGTGCCAGTGGGCAGGGGAGTATCAATGAGCAGTTCTTC.

V and J are TRBV30 and TRBJ1-2, with TRBD1 as a possible D gene (5 bases). Germline V gene sequence: CDR1 GTSNPN, CDR2 SVGIG (reference sequence). CDR3 length: 13 residues. Trimming removed 4 bases at V and 4 bases at J, with 13 bases between. For the CDR3, the DNA is TGTGCCTGGAATACAGGAGACTTCTATGGCTACACCTTC. It translates to CAWNTGDFYGYTF.

The V call is TRBV5-1, the J call TRBJ2-1, with D possibly being TRBD1 (6 bases). Germline CDR1 SGHRS, CDR2 YFSETQ. The ends were cut back, 2 bases at V and 4 bases at J, with 7 bases in the middle. This CDR3 has 13 amino acids. The CDR3 DNA reads as TGCGCCAGCAGCTTCAGGGGTTACAATGAGCAGTTCTTC. Translating it yields CASSFRGYNEQFF.

V and J are TRBV11-2 and TRBJ2-7; TRBD2 agrees at 9 bases. The CDR3 totals 14 residues. J gave up 3 bases and V 4 bases, and 4 bases lay outside the gene matches. CDR1 SGHAT and CDR2 FQNNGV come from the germline V gene. The CDR3 nucleotides read TGTGCCAGCAGCTCTGGGACTAGCATCTACGAGCAGTACTTC. This sequence encodes CASSSGTSIYEQYF.

This chain joins TRBV10-3 and TRBJ2-7; 7 bases match TRBD1. After removal of 5 bases from V and 7 bases from J, the junction contained 11 bases not matched to a gene. This CDR3 is 14 amino acids long. Germline V lookup: CDR1 ENHRY, CDR2 SYGVKD. The CDR3 spells CAISPQGSYVEQYF. Here the CDR3 DNA reads TGTGCCATCAGTCCACAGGGGTCCTACGTAGAGCAGTACTTC.

This clone has more than one count but fewer than ten. The chain recombines TRBV6-5 with TRBJ1-2, with D uncertain. From germline, CDR1 is MNHEY and CDR2 SVGAGI. This CDR3 is built from 13 residues. V lost 2 bases and J 4 bases, leaving 8 bases between the germline ends. The CDR3 reads CASSYIPLYGYTF. The CDR3, as DNA: TGTGCCAGCAGTTACATCCCCCTCTATGGCTACACCTTC.

V is TRBV4-1 and J is TRBJ2-3, with TRBD2 as a possible D gene (5 bases). Germline V gives CDR1 MGHRA, CDR2 YSYEKL. V lost 0 bases and J lost 8, with 15 bases in between. This CDR3 comprises 15 residues. The CDR3, as DNA: TGCGCCAGCAGCCAAGATCGGGGTTTTCTCGGTACGCAGTATTTT. Translating gives CASSQDRGFLGTQYF.

The genes are TRBV5-1 and TRBJ2-1; the match to TRBD2 covers 12 bases. J lost 6 bases, V lost 0 bases, and 4 bases had no gene match. Germline V lookup: CDR1 SGHRS, CDR2 YFSETQ. The CDR3 is 16 amino acids. CDR3: CASSLASGGASNEQFF. The CDR3, as DNA: TGCGCCAGCAGCTTGGCTAGCGGGGGGGCTAGCAATGAGCAGTTCTTC. The full variable domain, completed using reference TRBV5-1 and TRBJ2-1, is KAGVTQTPRYLIKTRGQQVTLSCSPISGHRSVSWYQQTPGQGLQFLFEYFSETQRNKGNFPGRFSGRQFSNSRSEMNVSTLELGDSALYLCASSLASGGASNEQFFGPGTRLTVL.

The V gene is TRBV7-6, the J gene TRBJ2-5; TRBD2 agrees at 9 bases. The junction had 5 bases not matched to a gene; V was cut back by 2 bases and J by 4 bases. This CDR3 spans 15 amino acids. CDR1 is SGHVS, CDR2 FNYEAQ, per germline. The CDR3 here is CASSLMTSGAETQYF. The DNA of the CDR3 is TGTGCCAGCAGCTTAATGACTAGCGGTGCAGAGACCCAGTACTTC.